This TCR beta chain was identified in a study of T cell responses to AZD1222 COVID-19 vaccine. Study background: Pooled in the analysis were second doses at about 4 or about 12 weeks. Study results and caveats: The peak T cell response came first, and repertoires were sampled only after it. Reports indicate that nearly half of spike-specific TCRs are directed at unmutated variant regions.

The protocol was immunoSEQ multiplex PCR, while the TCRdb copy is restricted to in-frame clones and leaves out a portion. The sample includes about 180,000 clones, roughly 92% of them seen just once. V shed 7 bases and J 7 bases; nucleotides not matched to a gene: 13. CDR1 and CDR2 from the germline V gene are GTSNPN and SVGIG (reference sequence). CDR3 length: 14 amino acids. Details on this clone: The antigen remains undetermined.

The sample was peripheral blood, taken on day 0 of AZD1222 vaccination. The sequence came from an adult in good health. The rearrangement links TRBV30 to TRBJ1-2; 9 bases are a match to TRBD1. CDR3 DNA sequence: TGTGCCTTTAACAGGGGGCGTCTCCTCTGTGGCTACACCTTC. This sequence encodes CAFNRGRLLCGYTF.